The 22 T cell receptor beta chains presented below share a single source sample, sequenced in a study of post-analysis software for immune sequencing data. Whole-study findings and limits: Roughly 5 TRBV segments occurring more often in patients than controls included TRBV5-6, TRBV5-1 and TRBV20-1.

Their antigens are not known. Sequencing libraries made from TCR beta cDNA carried unique molecular identifiers. In TCRdb, the PCR reads were re-called with MiXCR into one record per CDR3 protein. The table has roughly 800,000 distinct CDR3 sequences, about 45% seen once. The specimen sequenced was blood. The receptors were gathered from a girl aged 10 to 17 with multiple sclerosis.

This chain links TRBV29-1 with TRBJ1-1; D is ambiguous. With 5 bases removed from V and 3 bases from J, the gap between germline ends came to 13 bases. This CDR3 has 13 residues. Germline lookup yields CDR1 SQVTM and CDR2 ANQGSEA. For the CDR3, the DNA is TGCAGCGTTTCTCTGGGCCGGGACACTGAAGCTTTCTTT. Residues: CSVSLGRDTEAFF.

The gene calls are TRBV20-1 and TRBJ1-5; D perhaps matches TRBD1 (6 bases). CDR1 DFQATT and CDR2 SNEGSKA come from the germline V gene (reference sequence). V lost 3 bases to trimming and J lost 1 base, with 13 bases between them. The CDR3 loop spans 15 amino acids. The CDR3 DNA is TGCAGTGCTAGTGAAGGGGGGATCAGCAATCAGCCCCAGCATTTT. This sequence encodes CSASEGGISNQPQHF.

This clonotype has a handful of counts. The chain carries TRBV20-1 and TRBJ2-3; 12 positions agree with TRBD2. V shed 6 bases, J shed 4 bases, and the junction held 5 bases outside the gene matches. The CDR3 sequence is 14 residues long. Germline V gives CDR1 DFQATT, CDR2 SNEGSKA (reference sequence). The CDR3, as DNA: TGCAGTGCACGACTAGCGGGAGTTCCAGATACGCAGTATTTT. Protein: CSARLAGVPDTQYF.

The rearrangement links TRBV27 to TRBJ2-3; 8 bases are a match to TRBD2. There are 18 residues in the CDR3. Germline V lookup: CDR1 MNHEY, CDR2 SMNVEV (reference sequence). Trimming cost V 4 bases and J 3 bases; bases outside gene matches: 15. CDR3 in amino acids: CASSSFIAGGGGTDTQYF. The CDR3 nucleotides read TGTGCCAGCAGTTCATTCATCGCGGGGGGAGGTGGGACAGATACGCAGTATTTT.

The gene calls are TRBV28 and TRBJ2-5; D uncertain. Looked up from germline, CDR1 is MDHEN and CDR2 is SYDVKM. CDR3 size: 14 residues. Trimming took 4 bases from V and 2 from J, leaving 11 bases between them. The CDR3 DNA is TGTGCCAGCAGTTCCTCCGCCTTTCAAGAGACCCAGTACTTC. Amino acid sequence: CASSSSAFQETQYF.

Notes on this clonotype: One junction end disagrees with the germline gene, perhaps due to a read error. The V call is TRBV6-5, the J call TRBJ2-1, with 8 bases lining up with TRBD1. The CDR3 contains 14 residues. CDR1 is MNHEY and CDR2 is SVGAGI in the germline V gene. CDR3 in DNA: TGTGCCGGCAGTTACTCGATGGGGACAGGTCACCAGTTCTTC. It translates to CAGSYSMGTGHQFF.

The chain employs TRBV25-1 and TRBJ2-1, with 15 bases identical to TRBD2. Germline values: CDR1 MGHDK, CDR2 SYGVNS. The V segment lost 0 bases and the J segment 7 bases; nucleotides outside the gene matches: 16. The CDR3 runs to 21 residues. This chain's CDR3 is CASSEYIGLAGGPGVQNEQFF. CDR3 DNA: TGTGCCAGCAGTGAATATATCGGACTAGCGGGAGGGCCGGGGGTGCAGAATGAGCAGTTCTTC.

The chain has TRBV3-1 and TRBJ2-1, with a tentative D call TRBD1 (6 bases). The CDR3 loop spans 15 amino acids. Germline CDR1 is LGHDT and CDR2 is YNNKEL (reference sequence). V was clipped by 6 bases and J by 0 bases, with 12 bases between them. In DNA, the CDR3 is TGTGCCAGCAGTGCGGACAGTAACTCCTACAATGAGCAGTTCTTC. Its protein is CASSADSNSYNEQFF.

This clonotype was seen more than once but under ten times. The chain joins TRBV30 to TRBJ2-2; D unresolved. Germline V gene lookup returns CDR1 GTSNPN and CDR2 SVGIG (reference sequence). Trimming cost V 5 bases and J 3 bases, with 10 bases left between them. CDR3 size: 13 residues. The CDR3 DNA reads TGTGCCTGGGAACCAGGAGACACCGGGGAGCTGTTTTTT. It specifies CAWEPGDTGELFF.

Details on this clonotype: A junction boundary mismatches the germline segment, possibly from a read error. The chain couples TRBV7-9 to TRBJ2-1, with 10 bases aligning to TRBD2. This CDR3 is 17 amino acids long. Germline assignment: CDR1 SEHNR and CDR2 FQNEAQ (reference sequence). The DNA of the CDR3 is TGTGCCAGCAGCCCCCGACTAGCGGGCGCCGACTTGAGGGAGCTGTTCTTC. Amino acid sequence: CASSPRLAGADLRELFF.

The DNA of the CDR3 is TGTGCCAGCAGCTTGGACCGTATTGTAGCGTACTTC. Translated: CASSLDRIVAYF. V gene TRBV5-5 combines with J gene TRBJ2-7; no reliable D call. V gave up 0 bases and J gave up 12 bases, with 13 bases separating them. The CDR3 has 12 amino acids. From germline, CDR1 is SGHKS and CDR2 YYEKEE (reference sequence).

This chain uses TRBV5-6 with TRBJ2-7, with 10 bases fitting TRBD2. The germline CDR1 and CDR2 sequences are SGHDT and YYEEEE. V lost 4 bases, J lost 4 bases, and 11 bases stayed unmatched. This CDR3 has 16 residues. The CDR3 reads CASSLSDSGRLYEQYF. CDR3 sequence (DNA): TGTGCCAGCAGCCTTAGTGATAGCGGGAGGTTATACGAGCAGTACTTC.

This clonotype was counted only a few times. The J gene is TRBJ2-7, the V gene TRBV28, with a tentative D call TRBD1 (6 bases). CDR1 is MDHEN and CDR2 is SYDVKM in the germline V gene. The CDR3 is 14 amino acids. Trimming cost V 8 bases and J 0 bases, with 14 bases left between them. CDR3 sequence: CASGRTGNSYEQYF. CDR3 DNA sequence: TGTGCCAGCGGGAGAACAGGGAACTCCTACGAGCAGTACTTC.

The V gene is TRBV3-1, the J gene TRBJ2-1; perhaps TRBD1 as D (6 bases). The CDR3 totals 17 residues. The germline CDR1 and CDR2 sequences are LGHDT and YNNKEL (reference sequence). V shed 4 bases and J shed 6 bases, with 22 bases lying between them. The CDR3 is CASSPFGQIELFNEQFF. The CDR3 coding sequence is TGTGCCAGCAGCCCTTTCGGACAGATTGAACTCTTCAATGAGCAGTTCTTC.

This clonotype has only a few counts. At one of its ends the junction is not consistent with the germline gene, which may arise from a read error. The V gene is TRBV20-1, the J gene TRBJ1-4, with 8 bases lining up with TRBD1. Germline CDR1 is DFQATT and CDR2 is SNEGSKA (reference sequence). The length of the CDR3 is 17 residues. CDR3 sequence: CSARLDRARGTNEKRFF. The CDR3 DNA sequence: TGCAGTGCTAGGTTGGACAGGGCCAGGGGGACTAATGAAAAACGGTTTTTT.

This clonotype was detected a few times. The genes are TRBV29-1 and TRBJ2-5; 8 bases fit TRBD1. CDR3 length: 13 amino acids. Germline trimming cut 7 bases from V and 5 bases from J; bases unmatched to any gene: 9. Germline CDR1 is SQVTM and CDR2 is ANQGSEA. CDR3 coding DNA: TGCAGCGCTATGCAGGGGGCAGGGGAGACCCAGTACTTC. It specifies CSAMQGAGETQYF.

The rearrangement links TRBV10-3 to TRBJ2-7; D is perhaps TRBD1 (6 bases). Germline CDR1 and CDR2: ENHRY and SYGVKD. Trimming cost V 2 bases and J 1 base, with 12 bases left between them. This CDR3 region has 15 residues. In DNA, the CDR3 is TGTGCCATCAGTGAGAGGGGGAGCCTTTCCTACGAGCAGTACTTC. This gives the protein CAISERGSLSYEQYF.

The chain couples TRBV3-1 to TRBJ2-3; 9 bases are a match to TRBD2. The CDR3 has 15 residues. Germline CDR1 and CDR2: LGHDT and YNNKEL (reference sequence). The J segment lost 3 bases and the V segment lost 6 bases, leaving 7 bases of the junction unmatched. The CDR3 protein is CASRSIAGVTDTQYF. Written as DNA, the CDR3 is TGTGCCAGCAGGTCAATAGCGGGAGTTACAGATACGCAGTATTTT.

J is TRBJ2-7 and V is TRBV28; TRBD2 matches 9 bases. This CDR3 has 13 amino acids. Germline V CDR1 and CDR2: MDHEN, SYDVKM. Unmatched junction bases numbered 5, after V lost 9 bases and J lost 2 bases. The CDR3 DNA reads as TGTGCCAGTTTGACTAGCGGTACCTACGAGCAGTACTTC. It specifies CASLTSGTYEQYF.

The chain is built from TRBV9 and TRBJ2-7, with a tentative D call TRBD1 (6 bases). The CDR3 covers 15 residues. The V end was cut by 0 bases, the J end by 0 bases, with 10 bases between. Looked up from germline, CDR1 is SGDLS and CDR2 is YYNGEE. CDR3 DNA sequence: TGTGCCAGCAGCGTAGCGGGACACAGCTCCTACGAGCAGTACTTC. It yields the protein CASSVAGHSSYEQYF.

This clonotype appeared a single time. The chain employs TRBV7-9 and TRBJ2-3, with 9 bases aligning to TRBD2. There are 14 residues in the CDR3. Germline CDR1 is SEHNR and CDR2 is FQNEAQ (reference sequence). The ends lost 4 bases at V and 6 bases at J; junction bases unmatched: 5. CDR3 loop: CASSYSGRRDTQYF. The CDR3 DNA sequence: TGTGCCAGCAGCTACAGCGGGAGGAGGGATACGCAGTATTTT.

The chain combines TRBV6-1 with TRBJ1-1; 8 nucleotides align to TRBD1. Germline lookup yields CDR1 MNHNS and CDR2 SASEGT. J was trimmed by 1 base and V by 3 bases; bases with no gene match: 7. The CDR3 is 16 residues long. The CDR3 nucleotides read TGTGCCAGCAGTGATCGACAGGGGAGAGGGAACACTGAAGCTTTCTTT. Its protein is CASSDRQGRGNTEAFF.